This TCR beta chain is drawn from a study of control samples from healthy donors and cancer patients. V was pared by 4 bases and J by 8 bases, with 17 bases between. Germline V gene lookup returns CDR1 MNHEY and CDR2 SVGAGI. The CDR3 loop spans 14 amino acids. The protocol was immunoSEQ multiplex PCR, while the TCRdb copy is restricted to in-frame clones and leaves out a portion. The profile shows about 150,000 clones, roughly 93% of them singletons. The chain joins TRBV6-5 to TRBJ1-1, with a weak D call TRBD1 (5 bases). This sequence originates from a man in his fifties in good health. Sequencing input: blood. In DNA form, the CDR3 reads TGTGCCAGCAGTTCCGTTCCTGGGGCATACGAAGCTTTCTTT. Its translation: CASSSVPGAYEAFF.